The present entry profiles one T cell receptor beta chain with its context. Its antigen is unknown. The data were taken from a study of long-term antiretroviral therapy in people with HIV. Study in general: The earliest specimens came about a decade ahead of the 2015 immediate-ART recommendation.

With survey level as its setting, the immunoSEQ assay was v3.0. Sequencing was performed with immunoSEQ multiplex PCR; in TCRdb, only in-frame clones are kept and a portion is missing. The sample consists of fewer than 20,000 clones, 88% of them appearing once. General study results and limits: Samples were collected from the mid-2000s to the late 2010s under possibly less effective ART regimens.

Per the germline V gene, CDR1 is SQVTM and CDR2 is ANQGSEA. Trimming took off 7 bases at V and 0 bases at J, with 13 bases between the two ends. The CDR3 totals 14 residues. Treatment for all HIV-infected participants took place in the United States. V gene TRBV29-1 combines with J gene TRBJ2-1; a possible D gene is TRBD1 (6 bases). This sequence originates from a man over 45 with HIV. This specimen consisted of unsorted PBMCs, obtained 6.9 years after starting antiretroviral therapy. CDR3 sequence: CSAQGKSSYNEQFF. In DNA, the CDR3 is TGCAGCGCTCAGGGGAAGAGCTCCTACAATGAGCAGTTCTTC.